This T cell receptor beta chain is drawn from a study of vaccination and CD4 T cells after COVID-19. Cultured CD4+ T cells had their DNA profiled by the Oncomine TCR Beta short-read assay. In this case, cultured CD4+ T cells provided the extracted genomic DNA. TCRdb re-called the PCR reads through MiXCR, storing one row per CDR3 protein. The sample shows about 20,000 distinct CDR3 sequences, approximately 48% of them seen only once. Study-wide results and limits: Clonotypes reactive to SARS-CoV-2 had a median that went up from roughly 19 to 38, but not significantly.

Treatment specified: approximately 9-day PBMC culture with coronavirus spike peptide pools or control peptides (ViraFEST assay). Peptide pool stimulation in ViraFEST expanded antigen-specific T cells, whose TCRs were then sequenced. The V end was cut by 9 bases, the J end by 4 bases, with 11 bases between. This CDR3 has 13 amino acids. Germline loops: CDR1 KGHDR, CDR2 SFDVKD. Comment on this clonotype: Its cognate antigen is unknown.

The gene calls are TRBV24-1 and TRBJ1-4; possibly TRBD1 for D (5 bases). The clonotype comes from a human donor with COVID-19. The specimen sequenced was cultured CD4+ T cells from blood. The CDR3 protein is CATQGRDNEKLFF. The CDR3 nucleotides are TGTGCCACCCAGGGCAGGGATAATGAAAAACTGTTTTTT.